These 30 T cell receptor beta chains originate from one sample sequenced in a study of CD8+CD57+ T cells in acquired aplastic anemia. Genomic DNA, serving as template, underwent TCR beta VDJ and CDR3 profiling. In TCRdb, the reads were re-called with MiXCR into one record per CDR3 protein. The sample contains 400,000 to 450,000 distinct CDR3 sequences, just under 70% of which appear only once. The sample comprised sorted CD4+, CD8+, or CD8+CD57+ T cells (not recorded which) from PBMCs. These receptors were collected from a human donor in good health, serving as a control.

This clonotype was picked up many times. J is TRBJ1-1 and V is TRBV19; TRBD1 matches at 8 bases. The germline V gene encodes CDR1 LNHDA and CDR2 SQIVND (reference sequence). This CDR3 region has 14 residues. V lost 6 bases and J lost 1; bases outside the gene matches: 4. The DNA of the CDR3 is TGTGCCAGTAGAGGACAGGGAACGAACACTGAAGCTTTCTTT. Translation gives CASRGQGTNTEAFF.

This chain uses TRBV19 with TRBJ2-3; D gene uncertain. This CDR3 comprises 14 residues. Germline loops: CDR1 LNHDA, CDR2 SQIVND (reference sequence). The germline V and J ends were trimmed by 6 bases and 6 bases, with 16 bases remaining between them. The CDR3 nucleotides read TGTGCCAGTAGCGAGGCGGTACTCCGTGATACGCAGTATTTT. Protein: CASSEAVLRDTQYF.

The sample holds one count of this clonotype. This chain links TRBV9 with TRBJ2-7, with D possibly TRBD2 on 6 matching bases. Germline V gene lookup returns CDR1 SGDLS and CDR2 YYNGEE. V shed 2 bases and J shed 10 bases, with 22 bases lying between them. This CDR3 contains 15 residues. The CDR3 nucleotides read TGTGCCAGCAGCGTGCAGGGCAGGGACTCACACCTCCAGTACTTC. As protein: CASSVQGRDSHLQYF.

This chain joins TRBV7-1 and TRBJ2-3; possibly TRBD2 for D (5 bases). TRBV7-1 is an ORF, and what it does is uncertain. The germline V and J ends were trimmed by 2 bases and 1 base, with 25 bases remaining between them. The CDR3 covers 20 residues. The CDR3 sequence: CASSSPRGPPTLQGTDTQYF. In nucleotides, the CDR3 is TGTGCCAGCAGCTCACCCCGAGGGCCCCCGACCCTACAAGGCACAGATACGCAGTATTTT.

The chain links TRBV2 to TRBJ1-6; D is unclear. This CDR3 region has 14 residues. V was shortened by 9 bases and J by 5 bases, with 14 bases between the two germline ends. Germline CDR1 reads SNHLY; CDR2 reads FYNNEI. The CDR3 region is CASVLLVDNSPLHF. The CDR3 nucleotides read TGTGCCAGTGTCCTCCTTGTTGATAATTCACCCCTCCACTTT.

This chain uses TRBV7-2 with TRBJ2-1; TRBD1 aligns across 8 bases. The CDR3 is 16 residues long. Germline loops: CDR1 SGHTA, CDR2 FQGNSA. The V and J ends lost 2 bases and 13 bases, in that order; junction bases with no gene match: 16. The CDR3 here is CASSLSGAGTGTTQFF. In nucleotides, the CDR3 is TGTGCCAGCAGCTTATCCGGGGCCGGGACAGGCACCACCCAGTTCTTC.

Concerning this clonotype: The junction shows a germline mismatch at one end, possibly a read error. The V gene is TRBV12-3 or TRBV12-4, the J gene TRBJ1-2; D unresolved. The CDR3 has 15 amino acids. CDR3 amino acids: CASSQDSGELYGYTF. The CDR3, as DNA: TGCGCCAGCAGCCAAGATAGCGGGGAACTTTATGGCTACACCTTC.

This clonotype was observed many times. V gene TRBV18 combines with J gene TRBJ2-7, with D possibly matching TRBD2 (5 bases). Trimming cost V 6 bases and J 2 bases, with 17 bases left between them. The germline gives CDR1 KGHSH, CDR2 LQKENI. There are 15 residues in the CDR3. This CDR3 reads CASSASGRVTYEQYF. The CDR3 DNA follows: TGTGCCAGCTCCGCCAGCGGACGGGTAACCTACGAGCAGTACTTC.

In the case of this clonotype: The CDR3 end shows no conserved phenylalanine or tryptophan, and so a read error is likely. The DNA is left out, because the CDR3 cannot be placed on it with certainty; the CDR3 is given as TCRdb lists it. The chain couples TRBV2 to TRBJ1-1; TRBD1 was called by the table and not checked on the DNA. The germline V gene has CDR1 SNHLY and CDR2 FYNNEI. The CDR3 extends over 14 residues, inclusive of both ends. This CDR3 reads CASSATRDEGQAFG.

The rearrangement joins TRBV7-2 to TRBJ2-7, with D tentatively TRBD1 (5 bases). Germline V gene lookup returns CDR1 SGHTA and CDR2 FQGNSA. The CDR3 loop spans 15 amino acids. The V and J ends lost 4 bases and 6 bases respectively, with 19 bases between them. As DNA, the CDR3 is TGTGCCAGCAGCTACTCAGAAAGACAGCTCTGCGAGCAGTACTTC. Translated, it gives CASSYSERQLCEQYF.

About this clonotype itself: Here the CDR3 omits its conserved ending phenylalanine or tryptophan, so a read error is the likely source. The DNA is left out, because the CDR3 cannot be placed on it with certainty; the CDR3 is given as TCRdb lists it. The V gene is TRBV7-2, the J gene TRBJ1-1; TRBD1, the table's D call, lacks a check against the DNA. Germline CDR1 reads SGHTA; CDR2 reads FQGNSA. The CDR3 is 13 residues long, ends included. CDR3 in amino acids: CASSSDSNLGYGY.

The CDR3 region is CASSLNRRYEQYF. Here the CDR3 DNA reads TGTGCCAGCAGCTTAAACCGCCGGTACGAGCAGTACTTC. The chain uses TRBV7-6 and TRBJ2-7; no firm D call. Trimming stripped 2 bases from V and 4 bases from J, with 9 bases between. The CDR3 extends over 13 amino acids. Per the germline V gene, CDR1 is SGHVS and CDR2 is FNYEAQ. The whole variable domain, filled in from reference TRBV7-6 and TRBJ2-7, reads GAGVSQSPRYKVTKRGQDVALRCDPISGHVSLYWYRQALGQGPEFLTYFNYEAQQDKSGLPNDRFSAERPEGSISTLTIQRTEQRDSAMYRCASSLNRRYEQYFGPGTRLTVT.

At least ten counts were recorded for this clonotype. This chain joins TRBV20-1 and TRBJ1-6, with 7 bases identical to TRBD1. The CDR3 covers 15 residues. Unmatched junction bases numbered 11, after V lost 4 bases and J lost 8 bases. Germline V gives CDR1 DFQATT, CDR2 SNEGSKA (reference sequence). CDR3 bases: TGCAGTGCTAAACCTGGGACAGACCAAGATTCACCCCTCCACTTT. Its protein is CSAKPGTDQDSPLHF.

The V call is TRBV7-2, the J call TRBJ1-2; D unresolved. Germline CDR1 reads SGHTA; CDR2 reads FQGNSA. The CDR3 loop spans 14 amino acids. V was shortened by 5 bases and J by 6 bases, with 16 bases between the two germline ends. The CDR3 here is CASSKDSAPNGYTF. In DNA form, the CDR3 reads TGTGCCAGCAGCAAAGATTCGGCTCCCAATGGCTACACCTTC.

This clonotype was seen at least ten times. The V and J genes are TRBV7-2 and TRBJ1-2, with D unclear. The CDR3 is made up of 13 amino acids. Germline V gives CDR1 SGHTA, CDR2 FQGNSA. The V gene lost 5 bases and the J gene lost 4 bases, with 11 bases spanning the gap. In nucleotides, the CDR3 is TGTGCCAGCAGCCTTACTCTACCCTATGGCTACACCTTC. Residues: CASSLTLPYGYTF. The whole variable domain, remainder taken from reference TRBV7-2 and TRBJ1-2, is GAGVSQSPSNKVTEKGKDVELRCDPISGHTALYWYRQSLGQGLEFLIYFQGNSAPDKSGLPSDRFSAERTGGSVSTLTIQRTQQEDSAVYLCASSLTLPYGYTFGSGTRLTVV.

The rearrangement uses TRBV10-2 and TRBJ1-1, with 8 bases aligning to TRBD1. Trimming cost V 4 bases and J 6 bases; bases outside gene matches: 7. This CDR3 contains 14 residues. The germline V gene encodes CDR1 WSHSY and CDR2 SAAADI. In nucleotides, the CDR3 is TGCGCCAGCAGTGCGACAGGGGCTGAATCTGAAGCTTTCTTT. It is translated as CASSATGAESEAFF.

With regard to this clonotype: One end of the junction fails to match germline, which may point to a read error. The J gene is TRBJ1-5, the V gene TRBV20-1; a possible D gene is TRBD1 (5 bases). CDR1 DFQATT and CDR2 SNEGSKA come from the germline V gene (reference sequence). The CDR3 sequence is 11 residues long. The DNA for the CDR3 is TGCAGTGCTAGGCGGATAACCGGGACCAATTTT. This translates into CSARRITGTNF.

This clonotype was counted ten times or more. The V call is TRBV3-1, the J call TRBJ2-1; the D is unclear. The CDR3 extends over 11 amino acids. Germline CDR1 is LGHDT and CDR2 is YNNKEL (reference sequence). V was shortened by 5 bases and J by 4 bases, with 3 bases between the two germline ends. The CDR3 nucleotides read TGTGCCAGCAGCACTTACAATGAGCAGTTCTTC. The encoded protein is CASSTYNEQFF.

The chain combines TRBV12-5 with TRBJ2-7, with TRBD1 identical over 8 bases. Germline trimming cut 7 bases from V and 7 bases from J; bases unmatched to any gene: 18. The CDR3 loop spans 16 amino acids. The germline CDR1 and CDR2 sequences are LGHNT and FRNRAP. DNA of the CDR3: TGTGCTAGTGCTAGAAAGGGGACAGGCATAGGTATGGAGCAGTACTTC. Translating it yields CASARKGTGIGMEQYF.

This clonotype was observed a handful of times. This sequence joins TRBV29-1 and TRBJ2-7, with 9 bases aligning to TRBD1. The V gene's germline CDR1 is SQVTM and CDR2 ANQGSEA. The CDR3 is 12 amino acids. V lost 6 bases and J lost 3; bases outside the gene matches: 3. The CDR3 region has the DNA TGCAGCGTCCGGGACAGGGTCTACGAGCAGTACTTC. This sequence encodes CSVRDRVYEQYF.

The rearrangement joins TRBV29-1 to TRBJ2-5; weak D call: TRBD1 (5 bases). Between the trimmed V and J ends, which lost 6 bases and 7 bases, there was a span of 12 bases. The CDR3 is 11 amino acids. CDR1 is SQVTM, CDR2 ANQGSEA, per germline. CDR3 sequence reads: CSVQDTRTQYF. In nucleotides, the CDR3 is TGCAGCGTGCAGGACACCAGGACCCAGTACTTC.

The gene calls are TRBV11-2 and TRBJ2-3, with D perhaps matching TRBD1 (5 bases). Germline assignment: CDR1 SGHAT and CDR2 FQNNGV. The ends were cut back, 5 bases at V and 0 bases at J, with 15 bases in the middle. CDR3 length: 16 residues. For the CDR3, the DNA is TGTGCCAGCAGCCTAGGGGTGTATTCTAGCACAGATACGCAGTATTTT. Translating it yields CASSLGVYSSTDTQYF.

The chain joins TRBV7-9 to TRBJ2-7, with D perhaps given as TRBD1 or TRBD2 (5 bases each). Germline V CDR1 and CDR2: SEHNR, FQNEAQ (reference sequence). This CDR3 has 16 amino acids. Trimming stripped 3 bases from V and 1 base from J, with 16 bases between. DNA for the CDR3: TGTGCCAGCAGCTTCCATCATTCAGGGAGTTCCTACGAGCAGTACTTC. Protein: CASSFHHSGSSYEQYF. Together with reference TRBV7-9 and TRBJ2-7, the CDR3 gives the full variable domain: DTGVSQNPRHKITKRGQNVTFRCDPISEHNRLYWYRQTLGQGPEFLTYFQNEAQLEKSRLLSDRFSAERPKGSFSTLEIQRTEQGDSAMYLCASSFHHSGSSYEQYFGPGTRLTVT.

The sample holds many counts of this clonotype. The rearrangement links TRBV2 to TRBJ1-2; the D gene is possibly TRBD1 (5 bases). V was shortened by 4 bases and J by 8 bases, with 14 bases between the two germline ends. Germline-derived CDR1 and CDR2 are SNHLY and FYNNEI. The length of the CDR3 is 13 residues. DNA for the CDR3: TGTGCCAGCAGTGGGGGGGGGGGAGACGGCTACACCTTC. This codes for CASSGGGGDGYTF. Using reference TRBV2 and TRBJ1-2 for the parts outside the CDR3, the full variable domain is EPEVTQTPSHQVTQMGQEVILRCVPISNHLYFYWYRQILGQKVEFLVSFYNNEISEKSEIFDDQFSVERPDGSNFTLKIRSTKLEDSAMYFCASSGGGGDGYTFGSGTRLTVV.

The chain recombines TRBV19 with TRBJ1-5; 7 nucleotides match TRBD1. Trimming took 7 bases from V and 7 from J; bases not matched to a gene: 10. The CDR3 sequence is 14 residues long. Germline CDR1 reads LNHDA; CDR2 reads SQIVND (reference sequence). Here the CDR3 reads CASTWGQWEQPQHF. The CDR3 nucleotides read TGTGCCAGTACCTGGGGACAGTGGGAACAGCCCCAGCATTTT.

The rearrangement links TRBV20-1 to TRBJ2-7; 8 bases are a match to TRBD2. Germline trimming cut 3 bases from V and 4 bases from J; bases unmatched to any gene: 14. CDR1 and CDR2 (germline): DFQATT, SNEGSKA (reference sequence). The CDR3 contains 16 residues. The CDR3 sequence: CSASSQPGLALYEQYF. The CDR3 DNA is TGCAGTGCTAGCAGTCAGCCAGGACTAGCCCTGTACGAGCAGTACTTC.

The rearrangement links TRBV5-1 to TRBJ1-4, with D unresolved. Germline V gene sequence: CDR1 SGHRS, CDR2 YFSETQ. V lost 2 bases and J lost 8, with 16 bases in between. The CDR3 loop spans 15 amino acids. The CDR3 is CASSLGSGIREKLFF. In nucleotides, the CDR3 is TGCGCCAGCAGCTTAGGCAGCGGTATTCGAGAAAAACTGTTTTTT.

This chain connects TRBV9 to TRBJ2-2, with D hard to call. Trimming took off 3 bases at V and 5 bases at J, with 14 bases between the two ends. The CDR3 contains 15 residues. Germline V CDR1 and CDR2: SGDLS, YYNGEE. The CDR3 DNA sequence: TGTGCCAGCAGCGGGTCGGGTGGTATGACCGGGGAGCTGTTTTTT. Its protein product is CASSGSGGMTGELFF.

With respect to this clonotype: At one end the junction does not follow the germline gene, possibly because of a read error. The chain has TRBV19 and TRBJ1-3, with a weak D call TRBD1 (6 bases). Germline V gives CDR1 LNHDA, CDR2 SQIVND (reference sequence). The CDR3 length is 16 residues. CDR3 in DNA: TGTGCCAGTACCCTGGGGAATACGGGGGCCCGAAACTCCATGTATTTT. This sequence encodes CASTLGNTGARNSMYF.

A remark on this clonotype: A read error is likely, as this CDR3 ends without the conserved phenylalanine or tryptophan. Because the CDR3's place on the DNA is in doubt, the DNA is left out and the CDR3 is given as listed by TCRdb. The J gene is TRBJ2-1, the V gene TRBV7-9; the D segment call TRBD2 is taken from the table without a DNA check. A total of 13 residues make up the CDR3, ends included. The V gene's germline CDR1 is SEHNR and CDR2 FQNEAQ (reference sequence). The CDR3 reads CATTPWLESYELY.